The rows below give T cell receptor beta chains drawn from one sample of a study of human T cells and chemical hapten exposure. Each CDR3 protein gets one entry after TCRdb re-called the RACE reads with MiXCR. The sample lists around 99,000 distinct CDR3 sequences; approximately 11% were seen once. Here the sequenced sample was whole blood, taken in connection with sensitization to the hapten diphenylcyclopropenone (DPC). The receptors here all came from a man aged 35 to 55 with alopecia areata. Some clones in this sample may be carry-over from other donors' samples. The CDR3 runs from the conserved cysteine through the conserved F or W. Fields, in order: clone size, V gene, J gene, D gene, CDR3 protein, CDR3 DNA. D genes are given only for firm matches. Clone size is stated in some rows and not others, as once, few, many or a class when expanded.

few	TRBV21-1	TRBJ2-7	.	CASSTRTVEAYEQYF	TGTGCCAGCAGCACACGGACTGTCGAGGCCTACGAGCAGTACTTC
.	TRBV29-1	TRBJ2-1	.	CSVEYRDSYNEQFF	TGCAGCGTTGAATACAGGGACTCCTACAATGAGCAGTTCTTC
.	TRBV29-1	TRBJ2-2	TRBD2	CSVVGGPNTGELFF	TGCAGCGTTGTGGGAGGGCCGAACACCGGGGAGCTGTTTTTT
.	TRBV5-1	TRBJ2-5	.	CASSFGQETQYF	TGCGCCAGCAGCTTCGGACAAGAGACCCAGTACTTC
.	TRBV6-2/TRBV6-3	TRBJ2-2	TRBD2	CASSFFLLAEYTGELFF	TGTGCCAGCAGTTTCTTCCTACTAGCGGAGTACACCGGGGAGCTGTTTTTT
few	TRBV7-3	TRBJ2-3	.	CASSGTLDPSTDTQYF	TGTGCCAGCAGCGGGACATTAGACCCTTCCACAGATACGCAGTATTTT
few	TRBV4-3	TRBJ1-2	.	CASSQDRGAYGYTF	TGCGCCAGCAGCCAAGATCGGGGGGCCTATGGCTACACCTTC
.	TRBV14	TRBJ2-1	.	CASSQRDFYNEQFF	TGTGCCAGCAGCCAACGGGATTTCTACAATGAGCAGTTCTTC
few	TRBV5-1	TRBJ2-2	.	CASSIASALGTGELFF	TGCGCCAGCAGCATAGCTAGCGCCCTGGGGACCGGGGAGCTGTTTTTT
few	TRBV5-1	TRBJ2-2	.	CASSPSSGKTGELFF	TGCGCCAGCAGCCCGTCCTCAGGGAAAACCGGGGAGCTGTTTTTT
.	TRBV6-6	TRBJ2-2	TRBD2	CASSPGLWNTGELFF	TGTGCCAGCAGTCCGGGACTATGGAACACCGGGGAGCTGTTTTTT
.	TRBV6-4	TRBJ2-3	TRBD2	CARPMNSGRAESDTQYF	TGTGCCAGGCCCATGAATAGCGGGAGGGCCGAGTCGGATACGCAGTATTTT
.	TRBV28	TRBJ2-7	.	CASSLVGSPPLRYEQYF	TGTGCCAGCAGTTTGGTAGGGTCCCCCCCCCTCCGATACGAGCAGTACTTC
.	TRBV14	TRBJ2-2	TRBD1	CASSQTGAVNTGELFF	TGTGCCAGCAGCCAGACAGGGGCAGTAAACACCGGGGAGCTGTTTTTT
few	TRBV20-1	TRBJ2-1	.	CSASPGTRGYNEQFF	TGCAGTGCTAGCCCCGGGACGCGGGGTTACAATGAGCAGTTCTTC
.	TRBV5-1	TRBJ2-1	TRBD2	CASSWGLAGYNEQFF	TGCGCCAGCAGCTGGGGACTAGCGGGGTACAATGAGCAGTTCTTC
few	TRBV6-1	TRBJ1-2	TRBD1	CASTKNGQGAYGYTF	TGTGCCAGCACTAAAAACGGACAGGGGGCGTATGGCTACACCTTC
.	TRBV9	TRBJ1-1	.	CASSVTQFTEAFF	TGTGCCAGCAGCGTTACACAGTTCACTGAAGCTTTCTTT
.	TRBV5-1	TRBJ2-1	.	CASSWTWDFSSYNEQFF	TGCGCCAGCAGCTGGACCTGGGACTTTAGCTCCTACAATGAGCAGTTCTTC
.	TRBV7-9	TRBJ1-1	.	CASGLIGGDTEAFF	TGTGCCAGCGGATTGATAGGGGGAGATACTGAAGCTTTCTTT
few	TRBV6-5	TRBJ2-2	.	CASSLTVTNTGELFF	TGTGCCAGCAGTCTGACAGTTACGAACACCGGGGAGCTGTTTTTT
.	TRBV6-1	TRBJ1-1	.	CASSESAVPRAFF	TGTGCCAGCAGTGAATCCGCGGTCCCCAGAGCTTTCTTT
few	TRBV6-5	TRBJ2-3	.	CASSYRRPRPGARKQTDTQYF	TGTGCCAGCAGTTACAGACGCCCGAGGCCGGGGGCAAGGAAACAGACAGATACGCAGTATTTT